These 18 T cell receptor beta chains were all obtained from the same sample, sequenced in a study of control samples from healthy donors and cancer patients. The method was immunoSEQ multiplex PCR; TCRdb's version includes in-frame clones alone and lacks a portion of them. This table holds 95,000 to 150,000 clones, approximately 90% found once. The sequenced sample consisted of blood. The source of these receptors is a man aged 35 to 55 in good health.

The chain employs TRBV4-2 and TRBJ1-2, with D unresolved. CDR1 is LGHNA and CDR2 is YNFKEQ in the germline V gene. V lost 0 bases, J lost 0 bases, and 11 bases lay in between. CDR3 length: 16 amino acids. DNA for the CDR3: TGTGCCAGCAGCCAAGATCCGAGGATTGCTAACTATGGCTACACCTTC. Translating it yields CASSQDPRIANYGYTF.

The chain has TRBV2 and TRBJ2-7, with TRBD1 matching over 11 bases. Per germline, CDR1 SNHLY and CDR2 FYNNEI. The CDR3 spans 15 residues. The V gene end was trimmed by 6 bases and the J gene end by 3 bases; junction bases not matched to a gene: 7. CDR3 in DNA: TGTGCCAGCAGAGAACCCGGGACAGGGGGCTACGAGCAGTACTTC. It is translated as CASREPGTGGYEQYF.

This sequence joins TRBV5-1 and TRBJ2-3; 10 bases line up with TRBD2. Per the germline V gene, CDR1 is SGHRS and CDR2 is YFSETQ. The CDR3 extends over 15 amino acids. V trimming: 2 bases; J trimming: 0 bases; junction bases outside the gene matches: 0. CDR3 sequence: CASSLLAGSTDTQYF. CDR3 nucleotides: TGCGCCAGCAGCTTACTAGCGGGGAGCACAGATACGCAGTATTTT.

CDR3 coding DNA: TGTGCCAGCAGCCAAAGTCTGAGTAAGAACACTGAAGCTTTCTTT. The encoded protein is CASSQSLSKNTEAFF. The V call is TRBV3-1 (or the pseudogene TRBV3-2), the J call TRBJ1-1; no clear D. The ends were cut back, 2 bases at V and 1 base at J, with 11 bases in the middle. This CDR3 has 15 residues. Germline CDR1 LGHDT, CDR2 YNNKEL (reference sequence).

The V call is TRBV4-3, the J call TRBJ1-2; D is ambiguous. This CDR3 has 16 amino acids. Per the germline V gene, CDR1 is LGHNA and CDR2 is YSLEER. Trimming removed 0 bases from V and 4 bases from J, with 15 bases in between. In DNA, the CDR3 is TGCGCCAGCAGCCAAGATTGGTCCATACCCTTCTATGGCTACACCTTC. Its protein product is CASSQDWSIPFYGYTF.

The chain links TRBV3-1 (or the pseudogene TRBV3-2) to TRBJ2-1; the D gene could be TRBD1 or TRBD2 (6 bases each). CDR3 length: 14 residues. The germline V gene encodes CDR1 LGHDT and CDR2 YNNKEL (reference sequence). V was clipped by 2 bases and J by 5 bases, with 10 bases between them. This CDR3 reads CASSQRGRNNEQFF. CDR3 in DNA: TGTGCCAGCAGCCAACGGGGGCGGAACAATGAGCAGTTCTTC.

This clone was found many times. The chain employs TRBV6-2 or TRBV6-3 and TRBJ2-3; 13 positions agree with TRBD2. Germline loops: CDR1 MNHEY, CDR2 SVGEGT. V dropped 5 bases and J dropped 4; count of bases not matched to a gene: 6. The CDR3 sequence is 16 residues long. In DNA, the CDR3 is TGTGCCAGCAGTGCCCTACTAGCGGGGGGGCCAGATACGCAGTATTTT. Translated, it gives CASSALLAGGPDTQYF.

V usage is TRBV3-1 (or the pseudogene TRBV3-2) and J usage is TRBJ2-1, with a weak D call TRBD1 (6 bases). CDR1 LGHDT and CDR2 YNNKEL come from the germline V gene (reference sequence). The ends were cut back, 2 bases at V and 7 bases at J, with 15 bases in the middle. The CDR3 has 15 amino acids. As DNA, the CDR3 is TGTGCCAGCAGCCAAAACGAACAGGGAAGGAATGAGCAGTTCTTC. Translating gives CASSQNEQGRNEQFF.

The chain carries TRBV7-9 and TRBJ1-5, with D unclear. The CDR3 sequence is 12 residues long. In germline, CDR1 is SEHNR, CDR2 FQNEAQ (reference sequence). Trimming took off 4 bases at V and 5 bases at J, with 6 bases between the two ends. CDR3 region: CASSSGDQPQHF. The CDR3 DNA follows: TGTGCCAGCAGCTCTGGAGATCAGCCCCAGCATTTT.

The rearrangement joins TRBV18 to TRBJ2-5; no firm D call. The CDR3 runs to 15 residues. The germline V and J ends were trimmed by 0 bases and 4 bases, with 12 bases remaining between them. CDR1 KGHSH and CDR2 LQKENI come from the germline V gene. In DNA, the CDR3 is TGTGCCAGCTCACCACCGAGGTCCCCGGGAGAGACCCAGTACTTC. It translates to CASSPPRSPGETQYF.

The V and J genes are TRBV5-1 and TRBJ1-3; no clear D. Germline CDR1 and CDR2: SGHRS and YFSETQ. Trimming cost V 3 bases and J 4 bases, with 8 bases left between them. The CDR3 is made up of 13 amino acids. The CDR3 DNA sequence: TGCGCCAGCAGCTACCGCCAAGGAAACACCATATATTTT. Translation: CASSYRQGNTIYF.

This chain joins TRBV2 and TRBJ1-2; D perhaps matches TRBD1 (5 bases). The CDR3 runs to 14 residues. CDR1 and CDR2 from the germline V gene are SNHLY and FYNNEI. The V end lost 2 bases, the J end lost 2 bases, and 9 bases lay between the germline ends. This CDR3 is CASSENGGNYGYTF. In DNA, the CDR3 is TGTGCCAGCAGTGAAAATGGGGGAAACTATGGCTACACCTTC. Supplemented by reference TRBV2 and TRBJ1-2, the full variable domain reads EPEVTQTPSHQVTQMGQEVILRCVPISNHLYFYWYRQILGQKVEFLVSFYNNEISEKSEIFDDQFSVERPDGSNFTLKIRSTKLEDSAMYFCASSENGGNYGYTFGSGTRLTVV.

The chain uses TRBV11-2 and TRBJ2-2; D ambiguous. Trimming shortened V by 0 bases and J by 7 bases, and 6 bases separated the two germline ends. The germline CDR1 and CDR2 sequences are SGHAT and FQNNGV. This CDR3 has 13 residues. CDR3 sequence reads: CASSLDRGGELFF. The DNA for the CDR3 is TGTGCCAGCAGCTTAGATCGCGGCGGGGAGCTGTTTTTT.

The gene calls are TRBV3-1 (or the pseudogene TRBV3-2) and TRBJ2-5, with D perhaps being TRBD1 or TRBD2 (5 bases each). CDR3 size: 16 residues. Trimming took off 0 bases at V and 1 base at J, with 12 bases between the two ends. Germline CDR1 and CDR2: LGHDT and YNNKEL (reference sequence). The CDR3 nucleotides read TGTGCCAGCAGCCAAGACTGGGGACGAATCCAAGAGACCCAGTACTTC. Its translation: CASSQDWGRIQETQYF.

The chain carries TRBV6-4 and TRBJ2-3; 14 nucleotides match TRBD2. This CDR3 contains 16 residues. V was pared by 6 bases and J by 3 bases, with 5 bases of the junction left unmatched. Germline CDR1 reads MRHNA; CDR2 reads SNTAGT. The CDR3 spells CASSQGTSGGTDTQYF. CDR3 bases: TGTGCCAGCAGCCAAGGGACTAGCGGGGGAACAGATACGCAGTATTTT.

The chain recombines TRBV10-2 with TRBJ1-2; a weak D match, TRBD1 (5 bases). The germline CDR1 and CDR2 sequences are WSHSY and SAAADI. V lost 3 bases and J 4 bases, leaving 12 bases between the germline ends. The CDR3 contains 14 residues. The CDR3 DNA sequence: TGCGCCAGCAGTGACGGAGGGGACCTCTATGGCTACACCTTC. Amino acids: CASSDGGDLYGYTF.

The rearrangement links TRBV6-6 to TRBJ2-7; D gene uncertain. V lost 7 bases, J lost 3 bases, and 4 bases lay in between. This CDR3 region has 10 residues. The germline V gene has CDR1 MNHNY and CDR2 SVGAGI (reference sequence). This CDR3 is CASNDYEQYF. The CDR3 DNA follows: TGTGCCAGCAACGACTACGAGCAGTACTTC.

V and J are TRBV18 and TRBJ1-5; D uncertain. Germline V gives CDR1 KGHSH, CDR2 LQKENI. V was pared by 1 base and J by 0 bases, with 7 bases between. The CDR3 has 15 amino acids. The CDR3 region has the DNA TGTGCCAGCTCACCACAGAGAAATAGCAATCAGCCCCAGCATTTT. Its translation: CASSPQRNSNQPQHF. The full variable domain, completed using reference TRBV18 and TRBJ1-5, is NAGVMQNPRHLVRRRGQEARLRCSPMKGHSHVYWYRQLPEEGLKFMVYLQKENIIDESGMPKERFSAEFPKEGPSILRIQQVVRGDSAAYFCASSPQRNSNQPQHFGDGTRLSIL.